The rows below give T cell receptor beta chains drawn from one sample of a study of response to subunit inactivated influenza vaccine. Using its own MiXCR run on the RT-PCR reads, TCRdb lists one record per CDR3 protein. This sample has some 160,000 distinct CDR3 sequences; approximately 10% occur once, and the top ten carry roughly 12%. Material: non-naive T cells sorted from PBMCs, obtained around seven weeks after vaccination. These receptors were taken from a man aged 50 or older who received an inactivated influenza vaccine. CDR3s include the opening cysteine and the closing phenylalanine or tryptophan. Each record gives: J gene, V gene, CDR3 protein.

J: TRBJ2-3
V: TRBV12-3/TRBV12-4
CDR3: CASSFWRGTSTDTQYF

J: TRBJ2-7
V: TRBV6-2/TRBV6-3
CDR3: CASSYSARGQKYEQYF

J: TRBJ2-2
V: TRBV5-5
CDR3: CASSLSQRDTGELFF

J: TRBJ1-1
V: TRBV7-2
CDR3: CASSIATALNTEAFF

J: TRBJ2-2
V: TRBV9
CDR3: CASSPRGLAGGNTGELFF

J: TRBJ2-7
V: TRBV7-2
CDR3: CASSLTAGQSYEQYF

J: TRBJ2-7
V: TRBV28
CDR3: CASSLINTGLAGGRTYEQYF

J: TRBJ2-5
V: TRBV11-1
CDR3: CASSLEGRIETQYF

J: TRBJ2-5
V: TRBV19
CDR3: CASTEQPGETQYF

J: TRBJ2-5
V: TRBV21-1
CDR3: CASSPPPGASGGRLKETQYF

J: TRBJ1-5
V: TRBV25-1
CDR3: CASSVPQGIKNQPQHF

J: TRBJ2-1
V: TRBV5-6
CDR3: CASSLLQGLYNEQFF

J: TRBJ1-2
V: TRBV3-1
CDR3: CASSQGALGGYTF

J: TRBJ1-5
V: TRBV7-9
CDR3: CASSLDGGGNQPQHF

J: TRBJ1-5
V: TRBV6-5
CDR3: CASSYNRWGVNQPQHF

J: TRBJ2-1
V: TRBV9
CDR3: CASIERDWTGKNNEQFF

J: TRBJ2-3
V: TRBV4-3
CDR3: CASSQEVLAGTDTQYF

J: TRBJ2-1
V: TRBV6-1
CDR3: CASSRGLAGGYNEQFF

J: TRBJ2-1
V: TRBV24-1
CDR3: CATSSGTSGSTYNEQFF

J: TRBJ2-3
V: TRBV20-1
CDR3: CSASGRLAGSTDTQYF

J: TRBJ2-2
V: TRBV6-5
CDR3: CASRPAGTGITGELFF

J: TRBJ1-6
V: TRBV5-1
CDR3: CASSPMAAGNSPLHF

J: TRBJ2-7
V: TRBV10-1
CDR3: CAIPILAGEDEQYF

J: TRBJ1-2
V: TRBV7-4
CDR3: CASSTQTGQRNYGYTF

J: TRBJ2-5
V: TRBV5-5
CDR3: CASSFGSGETQYF

J: TRBJ2-1
V: TRBV11-3
CDR3: CASSLDHQRDNEQFF